The T cell receptor beta chain described here comes from a study of control samples from healthy donors and cancer patients. CDR1 and CDR2 from the germline V gene are SQVTM and ANQGSEA. CDR3 length equals 13 residues. V lost 5 bases, J lost 7 bases, and 15 bases lay in between. Assay: immunoSEQ multiplex PCR; the TCRdb copy retains only in-frame clones and omits some. The sample holds about 180,000 clones, around 89% seen once. The sequenced sample was blood. V is TRBV29-1 and J is TRBJ1-5, with D uncertain. The sequence derives from a woman between 50 and 59 years old in good health. In DNA form, the CDR3 reads TGCAGCGTTCGTGAAGTGGCCGGGCAGCCCCAGCATTTT. Translating gives CSVREVAGQPQHF.